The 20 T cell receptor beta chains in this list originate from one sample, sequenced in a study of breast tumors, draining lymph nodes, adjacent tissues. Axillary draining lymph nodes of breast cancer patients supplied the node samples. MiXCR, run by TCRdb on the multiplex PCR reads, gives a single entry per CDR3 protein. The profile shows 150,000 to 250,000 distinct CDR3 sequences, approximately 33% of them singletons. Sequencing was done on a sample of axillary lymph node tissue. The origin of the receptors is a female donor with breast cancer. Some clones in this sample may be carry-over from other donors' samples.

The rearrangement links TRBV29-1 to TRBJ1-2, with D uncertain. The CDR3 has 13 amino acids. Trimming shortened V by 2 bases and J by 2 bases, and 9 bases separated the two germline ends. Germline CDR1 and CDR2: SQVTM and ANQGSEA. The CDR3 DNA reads TGCAGCGTTGAAAATGCAGCGAACTATGGCTACACCTTC. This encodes CSVENAANYGYTF.

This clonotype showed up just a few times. The CDR3 DNA reads as TGTGCCAGCAGCCCAGAGCCGGGAAGAGGCGGTGGCTACACCTTC. Encoded protein: CASSPEPGRGGGYTF. The chain uses TRBV6-2 or TRBV6-3 and TRBJ1-2; D gene unclear. In germline, CDR1 is MNHEY, CDR2 SVGEGT. The length of the CDR3 is 15 residues. V lost 6 bases to trimming and J lost 7 bases, with 21 bases between them.

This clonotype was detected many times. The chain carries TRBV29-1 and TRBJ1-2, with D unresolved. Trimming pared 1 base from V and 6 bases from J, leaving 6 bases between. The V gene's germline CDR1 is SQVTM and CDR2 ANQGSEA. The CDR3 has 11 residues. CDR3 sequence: CSVEGGDGYTF. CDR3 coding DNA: TGCAGCGTTGAAGGTGGGGATGGCTACACCTTC. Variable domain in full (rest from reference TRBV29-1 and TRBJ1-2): SAVISQKPSRDICQRGTSLTIQCQVDSQVTMMFWYRQQPGQSLTLIATANQGSEATYESGFVIDKFPISRPNLTFSTLTVSNMSPEDSSIYLCSVEGGDGYTFGSGTRLTVV.

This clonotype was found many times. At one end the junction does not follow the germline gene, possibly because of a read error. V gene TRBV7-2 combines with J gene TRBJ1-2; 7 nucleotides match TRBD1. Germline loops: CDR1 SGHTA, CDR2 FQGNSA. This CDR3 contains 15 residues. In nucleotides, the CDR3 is TGTGCCAGCAGCTTAGAAGGGACAGCTAACTATGGCTACCCCTTC. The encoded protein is CASSLEGTANYGYPF.

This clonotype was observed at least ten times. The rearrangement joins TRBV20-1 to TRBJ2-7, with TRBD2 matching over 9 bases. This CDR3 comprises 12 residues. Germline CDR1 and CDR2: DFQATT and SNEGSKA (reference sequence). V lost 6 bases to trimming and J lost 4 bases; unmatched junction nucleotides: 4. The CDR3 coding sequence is TGCAGTGCAAGCGGGGGGTTTTACGAGCAGTACTTC. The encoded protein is CSASGGFYEQYF.

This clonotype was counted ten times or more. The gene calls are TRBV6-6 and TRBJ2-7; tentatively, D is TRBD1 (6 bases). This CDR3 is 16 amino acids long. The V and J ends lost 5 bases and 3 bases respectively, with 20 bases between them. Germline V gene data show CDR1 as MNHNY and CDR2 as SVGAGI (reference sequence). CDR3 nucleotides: TGTGCCAGCAGTCAACTCAGGGGCTTCCTCTACTACGAGCAGTACTTC. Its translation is CASSQLRGFLYYEQYF.

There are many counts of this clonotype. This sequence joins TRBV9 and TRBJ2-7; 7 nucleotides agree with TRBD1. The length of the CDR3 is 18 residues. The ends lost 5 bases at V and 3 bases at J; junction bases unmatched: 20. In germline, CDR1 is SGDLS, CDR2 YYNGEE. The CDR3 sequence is CASSSTNTLNGTVYEQYF. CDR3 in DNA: TGTGCCAGCAGTTCCACCAATACACTGAACGGGACAGTCTACGAGCAGTACTTC.

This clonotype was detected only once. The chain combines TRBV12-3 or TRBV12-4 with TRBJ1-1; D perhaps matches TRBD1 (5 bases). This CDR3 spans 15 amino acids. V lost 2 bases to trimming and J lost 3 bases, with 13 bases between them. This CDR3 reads CASSLRDGGDTEAFF. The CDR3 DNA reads TGTGCCAGCAGTTTAAGGGACGGAGGGGACACTGAAGCTTTCTTT.

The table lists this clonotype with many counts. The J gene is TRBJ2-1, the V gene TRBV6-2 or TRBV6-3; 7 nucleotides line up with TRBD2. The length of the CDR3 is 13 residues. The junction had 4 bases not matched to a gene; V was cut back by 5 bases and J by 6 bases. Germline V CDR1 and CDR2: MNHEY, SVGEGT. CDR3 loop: CASSEGLVNEQFF. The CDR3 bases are TGTGCCAGCAGTGAAGGACTAGTCAATGAGCAGTTCTTC.

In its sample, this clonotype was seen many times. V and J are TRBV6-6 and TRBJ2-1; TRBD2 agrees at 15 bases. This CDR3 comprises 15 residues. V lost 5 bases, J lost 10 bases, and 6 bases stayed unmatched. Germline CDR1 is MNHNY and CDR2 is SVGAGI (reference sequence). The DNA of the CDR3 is TGTGCCAGCAGTGGGACTAGCGGGAGGATGGGCGAGCAGTTCTTC. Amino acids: CASSGTSGRMGEQFF.

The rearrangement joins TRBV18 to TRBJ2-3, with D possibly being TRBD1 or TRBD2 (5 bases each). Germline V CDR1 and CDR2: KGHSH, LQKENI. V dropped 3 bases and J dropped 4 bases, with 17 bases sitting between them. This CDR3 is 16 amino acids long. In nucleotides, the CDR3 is TGTGCCAGCTCACCTCGTAGCGTGGGGGTATCAGATACGCAGTATTTT. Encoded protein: CASSPRSVGVSDTQYF.

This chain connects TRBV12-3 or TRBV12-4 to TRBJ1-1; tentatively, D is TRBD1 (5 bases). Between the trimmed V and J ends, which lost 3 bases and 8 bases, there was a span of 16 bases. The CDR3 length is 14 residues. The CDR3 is CASSFRAPGVEAFF. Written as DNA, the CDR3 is TGTGCCAGCAGTTTTAGAGCCCCGGGGGTGGAAGCTTTCTTT.

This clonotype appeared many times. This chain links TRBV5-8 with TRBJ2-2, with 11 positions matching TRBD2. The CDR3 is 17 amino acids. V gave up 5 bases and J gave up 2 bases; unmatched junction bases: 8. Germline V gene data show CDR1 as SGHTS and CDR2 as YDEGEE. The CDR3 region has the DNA TGTGCCAGCAGACCCGGGACTAGCGGAATTAACACCGGGGAGCTGTTTTTT. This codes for CASRPGTSGINTGELFF.

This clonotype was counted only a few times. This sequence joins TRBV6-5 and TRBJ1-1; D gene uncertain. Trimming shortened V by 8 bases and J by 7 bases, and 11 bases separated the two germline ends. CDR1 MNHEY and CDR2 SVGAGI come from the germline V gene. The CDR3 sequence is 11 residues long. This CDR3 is CASLTKGEAFF. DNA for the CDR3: TGTGCCAGCCTCACTAAGGGTGAAGCTTTCTTT.

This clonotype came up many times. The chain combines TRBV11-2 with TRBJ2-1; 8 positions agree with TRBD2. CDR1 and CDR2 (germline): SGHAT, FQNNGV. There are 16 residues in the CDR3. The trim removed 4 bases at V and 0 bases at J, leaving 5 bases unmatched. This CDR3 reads CASSSRLAPSYNEQFF. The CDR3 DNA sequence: TGTGCCAGCAGCTCACGACTAGCGCCCTCCTACAATGAGCAGTTCTTC. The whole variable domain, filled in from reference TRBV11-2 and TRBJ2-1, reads EAGVAQSPRYKIIEKRQSVAFWCNPISGHATLYWYQQILGQGPKLLIQFQNNGVVDDSQLPKDRFSAERLKGVDSTLKIQPAKLEDSAVYLCASSSRLAPSYNEQFFGPGTRLTVL.

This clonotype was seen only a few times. CDR3 in DNA: TGTGCCAGCAGTTACTCGGTGGGGGGCGGGGAGCTGTTTTTT. Amino acids: CASSYSVGGGELFF. This chain connects TRBV6-5 to TRBJ2-2, with a weak D call TRBD2 (6 bases). The CDR3 is 14 residues long. Germline V CDR1 and CDR2: MNHEY, SVGAGI. Trimming removed 0 bases at V and 7 bases at J, with 9 bases between.

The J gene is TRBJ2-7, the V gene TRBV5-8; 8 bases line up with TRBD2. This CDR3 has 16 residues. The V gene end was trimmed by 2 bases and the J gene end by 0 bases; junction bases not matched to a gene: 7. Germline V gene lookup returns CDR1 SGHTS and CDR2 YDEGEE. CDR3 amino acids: CASSLRIAGSSYEQYF. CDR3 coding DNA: TGTGCCAGCAGCTTACGAATAGCGGGGAGCTCCTACGAGCAGTACTTC.

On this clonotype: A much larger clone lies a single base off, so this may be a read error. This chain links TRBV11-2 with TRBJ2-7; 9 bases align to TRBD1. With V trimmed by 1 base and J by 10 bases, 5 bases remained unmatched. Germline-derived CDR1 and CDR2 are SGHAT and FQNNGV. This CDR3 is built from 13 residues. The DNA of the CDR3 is TGTGCCAGCAGCTTAGGGGACAGGGCGCAACAGTACTTC. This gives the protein CASSLGDRAQQYF. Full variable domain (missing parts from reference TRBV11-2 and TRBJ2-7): EAGVAQSPRYKIIEKRQSVAFWCNPISGHATLYWYQQILGQGPKLLIQFQNNGVVDDSQLPKDRFSAERLKGVDSTLKIQPAKLEDSAVYLCASSLGDRAQQYFGPGTRLTVT.

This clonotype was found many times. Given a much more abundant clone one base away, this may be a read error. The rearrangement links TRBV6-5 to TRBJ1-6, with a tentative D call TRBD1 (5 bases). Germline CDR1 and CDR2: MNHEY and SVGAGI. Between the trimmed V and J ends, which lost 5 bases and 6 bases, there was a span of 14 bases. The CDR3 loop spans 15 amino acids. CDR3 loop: CASSRTQSFNSPLHF. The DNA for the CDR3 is TGTGCCAGCAGTCGGACACAGAGTTTTAATTCACCCCTCCACTTT.

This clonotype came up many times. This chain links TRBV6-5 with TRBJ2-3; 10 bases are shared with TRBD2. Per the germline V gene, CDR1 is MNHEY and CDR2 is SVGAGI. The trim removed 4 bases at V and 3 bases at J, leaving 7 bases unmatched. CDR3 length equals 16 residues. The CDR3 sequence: CASSSAGLASTDTQYF. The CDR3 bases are TGTGCCAGCAGTTCTGCGGGACTAGCGAGTACAGATACGCAGTATTTT.